This T cell receptor (beta chain) was recovered during a study of T cells in Graves' hyperthyroidism and ophthalmopathy. The table lists this clonotype with many counts. The CDR3 has 14 amino acids. Germline CDR1 is MDHEN and CDR2 is SYDVKM. V lost 7 bases, J lost 2 bases, and 8 bases stayed unmatched. TCR beta CDR3 regions were amplified from RNA. Carried out on the TCR CDR3, a first-round RT-PCR used the HTBI primer set. TCRdb reanalysed the multiplex PCR reads using MiXCR and keeps one entry per CDR3 protein. Among about 350,000 distinct CDR3 sequences listed, approximately 13% were seen once. Source material: blood. This chain uses TRBV28 with TRBJ2-7, with 7 bases fitting TRBD1. This TCR derives from a woman between 25 and 40 years old with Graves' hyperthyroidism. For the CDR3, the DNA is TGTGCCAGCAAAGAGGGCAGGGGGACCTACGAGCAGTACTTC. Amino acids: CASKEGRGTYEQYF.